In its sample, the clone carrying this T cell receptor (beta chain) was seen once. Per the original data handling: Amplifying reference gene primers gave estimates of nucleated cell counts. The table came from immunoSEQ multiplex PCR; TCRdb's copy has only in-frame clones and leaves some out. V and J calls and clone size are those listed in that table; D and trimming were worked out from the DNA. The table lists about 110,000 clones, approximately 72% of them singletons. This sample was taken from a study of blood T cell repertoires in COVID-19. About the research overall: Whether acute or convalescent, the COVID-19 samples came from the United States, Italy and Spain.

The sequenced sample consisted of peripheral blood. This TCR was recovered from a woman between 65 and 79 years old with acute or convalescent COVID-19.

DNA of the CDR3: TGTGCCAGCAGTGAATATACAGGGTTCGCTGGAAACACCATATATTTT. Protein: CASSEYTGFAGNTIYF. This sequence joins TRBV25-1 and TRBJ1-3; a weak D match, TRBD1 (6 bases). V lost 0 bases and J 2 bases, leaving 11 bases between the germline ends. The CDR3 loop spans 16 amino acids. Germline V gene data show CDR1 as MGHDK and CDR2 as SYGVNS.